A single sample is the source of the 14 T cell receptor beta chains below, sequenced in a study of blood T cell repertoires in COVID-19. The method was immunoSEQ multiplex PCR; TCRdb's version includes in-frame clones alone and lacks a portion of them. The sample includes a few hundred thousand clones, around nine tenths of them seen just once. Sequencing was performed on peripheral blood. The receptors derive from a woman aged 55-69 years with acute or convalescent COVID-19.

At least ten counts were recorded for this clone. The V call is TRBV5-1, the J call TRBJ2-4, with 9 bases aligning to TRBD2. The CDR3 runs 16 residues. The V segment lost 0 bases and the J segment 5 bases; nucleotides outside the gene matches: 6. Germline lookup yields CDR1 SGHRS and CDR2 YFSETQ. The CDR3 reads CASSLVSSGAQNIQYF. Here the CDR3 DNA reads TGCGCCAGCAGCTTGGTTTCTAGCGGGGCCCAAAACATTCAGTACTTC.

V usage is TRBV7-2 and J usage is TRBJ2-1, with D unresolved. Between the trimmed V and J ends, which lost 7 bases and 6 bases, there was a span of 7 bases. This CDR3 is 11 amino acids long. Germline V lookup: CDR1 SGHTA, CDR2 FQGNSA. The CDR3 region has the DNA TGTGCCAGCACCCTCCTCAATGAGCAGTTCTTC. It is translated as CASTLLNEQFF.

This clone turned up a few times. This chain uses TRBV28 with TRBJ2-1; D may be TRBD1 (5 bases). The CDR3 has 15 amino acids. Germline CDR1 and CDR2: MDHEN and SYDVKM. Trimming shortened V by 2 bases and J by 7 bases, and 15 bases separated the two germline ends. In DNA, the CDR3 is TGTGCCAGCAGTTTACCAGGGCTAAACTTTAATGAGCAGTTCTTC. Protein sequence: CASSLPGLNFNEQFF. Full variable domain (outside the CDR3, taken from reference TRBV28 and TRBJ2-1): DVKVTQSSRYLVKRTGEKVFLECVQDMDHENMFWYRQDPGLGLRLIYFSYDVKMKEKGDIPEGYSVSREKKERFSLILESASTNQTSMYLCASSLPGLNFNEQFFGPGTRLTVL.

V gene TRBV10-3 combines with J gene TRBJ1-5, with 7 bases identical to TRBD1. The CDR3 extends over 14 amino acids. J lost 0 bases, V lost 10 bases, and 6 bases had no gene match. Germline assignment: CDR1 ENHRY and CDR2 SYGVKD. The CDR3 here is CASSGTDSNQPQHF. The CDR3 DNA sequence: TGTGCCAGCTCCGGGACAGATAGCAATCAGCCCCAGCATTTT.

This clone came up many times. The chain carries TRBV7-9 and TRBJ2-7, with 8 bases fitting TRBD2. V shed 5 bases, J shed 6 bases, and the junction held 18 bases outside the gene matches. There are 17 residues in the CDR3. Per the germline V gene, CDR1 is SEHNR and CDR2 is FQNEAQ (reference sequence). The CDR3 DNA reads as TGTGCCAGCAGCGGACCTCTTAAAAGAGCGGGAGTTCTCGAGCAGTACTTC. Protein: CASSGPLKRAGVLEQYF.

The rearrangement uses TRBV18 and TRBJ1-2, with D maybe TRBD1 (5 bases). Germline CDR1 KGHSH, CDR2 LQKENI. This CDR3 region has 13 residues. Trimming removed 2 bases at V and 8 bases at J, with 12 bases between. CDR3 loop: CASSPETDSGYTF. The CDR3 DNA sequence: TGTGCCAGCTCACCAGAGACAGACTCCGGCTACACCTTC. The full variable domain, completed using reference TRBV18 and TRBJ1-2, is NAGVMQNPRHLVRRRGQEARLRCSPMKGHSHVYWYRQLPEEGLKFMVYLQKENIIDESGMPKERFSAEFPKEGPSILRIQQVVRGDSAAYFCASSPETDSGYTFGSGTRLTVV.

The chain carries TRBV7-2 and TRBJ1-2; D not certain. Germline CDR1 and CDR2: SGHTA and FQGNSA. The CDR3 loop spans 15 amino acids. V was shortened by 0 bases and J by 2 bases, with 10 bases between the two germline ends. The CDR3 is CASSLARRANYGYTF. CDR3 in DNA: TGTGCCAGCAGCTTAGCTCGGCGGGCAAACTATGGCTACACCTTC.

CDR3 in amino acids: CATSEWRSGHNEQFF. CDR3 nucleotide sequence: TGTGCCACCAGTGAATGGCGAAGCGGCCACAATGAGCAGTTCTTC. J is TRBJ2-1 and V is TRBV24-1, with D tentatively TRBD2 (5 bases). Per germline, CDR1 KGHDR and CDR2 SFDVKD. V was trimmed by 4 bases and J by 5 bases, leaving 14 bases between them. The CDR3 sequence is 15 residues long.

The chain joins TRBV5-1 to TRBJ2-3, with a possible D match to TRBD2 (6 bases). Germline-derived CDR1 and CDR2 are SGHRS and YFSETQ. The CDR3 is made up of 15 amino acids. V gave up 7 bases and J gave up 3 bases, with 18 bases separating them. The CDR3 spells CASRAWGVNTDTQYF. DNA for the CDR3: TGCGCCAGCCGAGCTTGGGGGGTGAATACAGATACGCAGTATTTT.

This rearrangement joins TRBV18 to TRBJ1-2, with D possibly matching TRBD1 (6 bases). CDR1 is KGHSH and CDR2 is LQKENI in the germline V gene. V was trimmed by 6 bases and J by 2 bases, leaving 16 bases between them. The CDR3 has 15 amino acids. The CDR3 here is CASSPSRTDNYGYTF. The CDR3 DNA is TGTGCCAGCTCCCCTTCAAGGACAGACAACTATGGCTACACCTTC.

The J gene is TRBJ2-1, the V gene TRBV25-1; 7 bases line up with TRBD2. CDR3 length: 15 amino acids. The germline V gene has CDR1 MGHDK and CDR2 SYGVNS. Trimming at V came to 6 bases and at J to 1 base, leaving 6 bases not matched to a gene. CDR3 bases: TGTGCCAGCAGGGGGGGGAGTTTGTCCTACAATGAGCAGTTCTTC. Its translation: CASRGGSLSYNEQFF.

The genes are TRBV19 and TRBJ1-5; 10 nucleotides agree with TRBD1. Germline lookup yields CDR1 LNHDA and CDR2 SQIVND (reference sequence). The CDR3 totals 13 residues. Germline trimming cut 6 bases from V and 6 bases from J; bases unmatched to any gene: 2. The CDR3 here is CASRGDRGQPQHF. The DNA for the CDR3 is TGTGCCAGTAGGGGGGACAGGGGTCAGCCCCAGCATTTT.

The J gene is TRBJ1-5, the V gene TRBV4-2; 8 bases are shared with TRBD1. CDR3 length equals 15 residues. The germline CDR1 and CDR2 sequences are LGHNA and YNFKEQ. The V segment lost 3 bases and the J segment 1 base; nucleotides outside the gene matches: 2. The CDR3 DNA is TGTGCCAGCAGCCAGTCAGGGGGCAGCAATCAGCCCCAGCATTTT. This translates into CASSQSGGSNQPQHF.

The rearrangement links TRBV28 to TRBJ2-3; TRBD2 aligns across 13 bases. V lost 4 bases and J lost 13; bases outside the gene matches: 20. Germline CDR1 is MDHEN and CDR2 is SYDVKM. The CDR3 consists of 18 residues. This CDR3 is CASSSPGLNLLAGGPEYF. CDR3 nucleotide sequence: TGTGCCAGCAGTTCCCCAGGTTTGAATCTACTAGCGGGGGGGCCGGAGTATTTT.